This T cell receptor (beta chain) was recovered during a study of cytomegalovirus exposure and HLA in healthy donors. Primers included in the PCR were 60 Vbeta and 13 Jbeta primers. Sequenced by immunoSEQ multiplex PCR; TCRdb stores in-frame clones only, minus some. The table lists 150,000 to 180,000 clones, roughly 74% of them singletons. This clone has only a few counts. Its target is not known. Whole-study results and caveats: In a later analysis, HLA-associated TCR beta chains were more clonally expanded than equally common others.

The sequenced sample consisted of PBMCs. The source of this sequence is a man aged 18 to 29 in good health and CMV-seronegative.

This CDR3 is CASSLAGPPHGYF. The DNA for the CDR3 is TGTGCCAGCAGTCTGGCGGGACCCCCTCACGGGTACTTC. V and J are TRBV28 and TRBJ2-5; maybe TRBD2 (6 bases). The CDR3 is 13 residues long. The V end was cut by 5 bases, the J end by 13 bases, with 20 bases between. The germline V gene has CDR1 MDHEN and CDR2 SYDVKM.